The 13 T cell receptor beta chains presented below share a single source sample, sequenced in a study of OX40 agonist ivuxolimab in advanced cancers. Here immunoSEQ multiplex PCR was the method, and the copy in TCRdb shows in-frame clones only, minus some. The sample includes over 45,000 clones, around 81% of them seen just once. The sequenced sample was CD4+ or CD8+ T cells sorted from blood, obtained in a trial of the OX40 agonist ivuxolimab. The receptors come from an adult with an advanced solid tumor such as melanoma, head and neck, liver or kidney cancer.

The V and J genes are TRBV7-9 and TRBJ2-3; D perhaps matches TRBD2 (6 bases). The V end was cut by 2 bases, the J end by 1 base, with 19 bases between. Per germline, CDR1 SEHNR and CDR2 FQNEAQ (reference sequence). The CDR3 loop spans 18 amino acids. CDR3 sequence (DNA): TGTGCCAGCAGCTTACGATGGACTATAGGCGGACGCACAGATACGCAGTATTTT. As protein: CASSLRWTIGGRTDTQYF. Combining the CDR3 with reference TRBV7-9 and TRBJ2-3 gives the whole variable domain DTGVSQNPRHKITKRGQNVTFRCDPISEHNRLYWYRQTLGQGPEFLTYFQNEAQLEKSRLLSDRFSAERPKGSFSTLEIQRTEQGDSAMYLCASSLRWTIGGRTDTQYFGPGTRLTVL.

The J gene is TRBJ1-4, the V gene TRBV27, with TRBD1 identical over 11 bases. Trimming removed 3 bases from V and 3 bases from J; junction bases left unmatched: 3. The V gene's germline CDR1 is MNHEY and CDR2 SMNVEV (reference sequence). The CDR3 has 16 amino acids. CDR3 in amino acids: CASSFGTGGPNEKLFF. The DNA for the CDR3 is TGTGCCAGCAGTTTCGGGACAGGGGGTCCTAATGAAAAACTGTTTTTT. Variable domain in full (rest from reference TRBV27 and TRBJ1-4): EAQVTQNPRYLITVTGKKLTVTCSQNMNHEYMSWYRQDPGLGLRQIYYSMNVEVTDKGDVPEGYKVSRKEKRNFPLILESPSPNQTSLYFCASSFGTGGPNEKLFFGSGTQLSVL.

This clone was detected only once. The rearrangement joins TRBV10-3 to TRBJ2-7; D may be TRBD1 or TRBD2 (6 bases each). Germline V gene sequence: CDR1 ENHRY, CDR2 SYGVKD. Trimming pared 7 bases from V and 2 bases from J, leaving 15 bases between. This CDR3 region has 14 residues. CDR3 sequence: CAIKTDRTTYEQYF. The CDR3 coding sequence is TGTGCCATCAAGACAGACAGGACTACCTACGAGCAGTACTTC.

The chain is built from TRBV30 and TRBJ1-6; the match to TRBD1 covers 8 bases. CDR1 is GTSNPN and CDR2 is SVGIG in the germline V gene (reference sequence). This CDR3 comprises 13 residues. CDR3 bases: TGTGACCCACTCCGGGACAGGAATTCACCCCTCCACTTT. Its protein is CDPLRDRNSPLHF.

The chain recombines TRBV19 with TRBJ2-5, with D possibly matching TRBD1 (5 bases). This CDR3 is 16 amino acids long. Germline-derived CDR1 and CDR2 are LNHDA and SQIVND (reference sequence). V lost 8 bases, J lost 1 base, and 20 bases lay in between. The CDR3 bases are TGTGCCAGTGGAAGGGGCAGGGAATCGACCCAAGAGACCCAGTACTTC. Translated, it gives CASGRGRESTQETQYF.

The V call is TRBV4-3, the J call TRBJ2-7; tentative D call: TRBD1 (6 bases). V gave up 1 base and J gave up 3 bases, with 13 bases separating them. Germline assignment: CDR1 LGHNA and CDR2 YSLEER. CDR3 length: 15 residues. CDR3 DNA sequence: TGCGCCAGCAGCCAAGCGATGGGGGCGGGCTACGAGCAGTACTTC. Its translation: CASSQAMGAGYEQYF.

V gene TRBV5-1 combines with J gene TRBJ1-3, with 9 nucleotides matching TRBD1. The CDR3 has 17 residues. Per the germline V gene, CDR1 is SGHRS and CDR2 is YFSETQ. V lost 0 bases and J lost 3; bases outside the gene matches: 7. CDR3 region: CASSLATGGADGNTIYF. CDR3 nucleotide sequence: TGCGCCAGCAGCTTGGCTACAGGGGGCGCCGATGGAAACACCATATATTTT.

The chain carries TRBV7-9 and TRBJ2-7; 8 positions match TRBD2. This CDR3 is built from 15 residues. J gave up 1 base and V 8 bases, and 10 bases lay outside the gene matches. Germline CDR1 SEHNR, CDR2 FQNEAQ (reference sequence). The CDR3 nucleotides are TGTGCCAGCCGCCGGGGGGGCTCGTTTTCCTACGAGCAGTACTTC. It yields the protein CASRRGGSFSYEQYF.

This clone was counted a single time. The rearrangement uses TRBV7-9 and TRBJ2-5, with 7 bases aligning to TRBD1. V lost 5 bases, J lost 2 bases, and 2 bases stayed unmatched. There are 13 residues in the CDR3. Germline-derived CDR1 and CDR2 are SEHNR and FQNEAQ (reference sequence). In DNA, the CDR3 is TGTGCCAGCAGCATACAGGGGCAAGAGACCCAGTACTTC. Protein product: CASSIQGQETQYF. The full variable domain, with the rest looked up from reference TRBV7-9 and TRBJ2-5, is DTGVSQNPRHKITKRGQNVTFRCDPISEHNRLYWYRQTLGQGPEFLTYFQNEAQLEKSRLLSDRFSAERPKGSFSTLEIQRTEQGDSAMYLCASSIQGQETQYFGPGTRLLVL.

The genes are TRBV15 and TRBJ2-5; D possibly corresponds to TRBD2 (7 bases). The germline CDR1 and CDR2 sequences are LNHNV and YYDKDF (reference sequence). V was clipped by 1 base and J by 7 bases, with 16 bases between them. This CDR3 is 15 amino acids long. CDR3 sequence: CATSRAREGGVTQYF. CDR3 DNA sequence: TGTGCCACCAGCAGAGCAAGGGAAGGGGGGGTGACCCAGTACTTC. Combining the CDR3 with reference TRBV15 and TRBJ2-5 gives the whole variable domain DAMVIQNPRYQVTQFGKPVTLSCSQTLNHNVMYWYQQKSSQAPKLLFHYYDKDFNNEADTPDNFQSRRPNTSFCFLDIRSPGLGDTAMYLCATSRAREGGVTQYFGPGTRLLVL.

This chain joins TRBV6-5 and TRBJ2-5, with D tentatively TRBD1 (6 bases). Germline V lookup: CDR1 MNHEY, CDR2 SVGAGI. The CDR3 runs to 13 residues. The V gene lost 5 bases and the J gene lost 4 bases, with 11 bases spanning the gap. The CDR3 region is CASSHGQRETQYF. CDR3 nucleotide sequence: TGTGCCAGCAGTCACGGACAGCGAGAGACCCAGTACTTC.

This clone was detected only once. This chain joins TRBV11-3 and TRBJ2-2; D may match TRBD1 or TRBD2 (5 bases each). Trimming removed 5 bases from V and 4 bases from J, with 20 bases in between. The germline CDR1 and CDR2 sequences are SGHNT and YENEEA. CDR3 size: 17 residues. DNA for the CDR3: TGTGCCAGCAGCGTCGAAGCAGGGACGGGTGGCACCGGGGAGCTGTTTTTT. Amino acids: CASSVEAGTGGTGELFF.

This chain joins TRBV5-1 and TRBJ2-4; the D gene is possibly TRBD1 (5 bases). V dropped 6 bases and J dropped 5 bases, with 6 bases sitting between them. CDR3 size: 11 residues. The germline V gene has CDR1 SGHRS and CDR2 YFSETQ. This chain's CDR3 is CASKQENIQYF. The CDR3 DNA is TGCGCCAGCAAACAGGAAAACATTCAGTACTTC.